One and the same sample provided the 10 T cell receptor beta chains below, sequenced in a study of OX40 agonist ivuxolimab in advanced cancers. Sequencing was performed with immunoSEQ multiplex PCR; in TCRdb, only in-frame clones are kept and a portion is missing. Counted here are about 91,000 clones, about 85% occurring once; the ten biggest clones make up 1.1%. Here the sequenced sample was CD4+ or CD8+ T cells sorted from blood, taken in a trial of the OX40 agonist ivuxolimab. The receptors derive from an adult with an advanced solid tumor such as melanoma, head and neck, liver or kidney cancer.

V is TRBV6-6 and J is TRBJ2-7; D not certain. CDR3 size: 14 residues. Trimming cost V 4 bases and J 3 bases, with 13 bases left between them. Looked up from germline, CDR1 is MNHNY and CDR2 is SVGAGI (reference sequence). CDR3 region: CASSLKIVGYEQYF. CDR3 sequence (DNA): TGTGCCAGCAGTTTAAAGATAGTCGGCTACGAGCAGTACTTC.

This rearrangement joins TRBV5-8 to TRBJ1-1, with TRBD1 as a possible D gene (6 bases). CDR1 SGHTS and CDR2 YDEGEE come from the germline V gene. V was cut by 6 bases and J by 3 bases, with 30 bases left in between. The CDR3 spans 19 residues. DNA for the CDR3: TGTGCCAGCATCCTAGCGATTTTTTACAGGGTCAGAAAGGACACTGAAGCTTTCTTT. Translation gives CASILAIFYRVRKDTEAFF.

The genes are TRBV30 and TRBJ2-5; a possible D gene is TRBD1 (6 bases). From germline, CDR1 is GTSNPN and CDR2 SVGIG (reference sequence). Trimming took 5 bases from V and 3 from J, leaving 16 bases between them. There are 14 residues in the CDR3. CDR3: CAWAREAGEETQYF. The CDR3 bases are TGTGCCTGGGCCCGAGAGGCAGGGGAAGAGACCCAGTACTTC.

CDR3 nucleotides: TGTGCCAGCGGAGCTGGGGTGAATTCGAATGGCTACACCTTC. It codes for CASGAGVNSNGYTF. J is TRBJ1-2 and V is TRBV28; D is uncertain. Germline V gene lookup returns CDR1 MDHEN and CDR2 SYDVKM. This CDR3 has 14 residues. Trimming took 8 bases from V and 6 from J, leaving 19 bases between them.

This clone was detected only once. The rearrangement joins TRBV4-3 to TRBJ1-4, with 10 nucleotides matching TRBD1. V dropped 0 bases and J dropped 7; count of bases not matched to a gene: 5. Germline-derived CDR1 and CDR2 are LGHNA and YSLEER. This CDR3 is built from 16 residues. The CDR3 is CASSQDPGQGSEKLFF. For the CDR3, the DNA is TGCGCCAGCAGCCAAGACCCGGGACAGGGGAGTGAAAAACTGTTTTTT.

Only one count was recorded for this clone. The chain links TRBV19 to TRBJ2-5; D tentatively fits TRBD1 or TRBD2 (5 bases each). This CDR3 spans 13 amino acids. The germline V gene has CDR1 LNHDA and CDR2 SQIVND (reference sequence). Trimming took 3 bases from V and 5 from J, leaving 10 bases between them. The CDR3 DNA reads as TGTGCCAGTAGTATCGGGGCCCGGGAGACCCAGTACTTC. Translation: CASSIGARETQYF. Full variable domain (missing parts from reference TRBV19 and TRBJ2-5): DGGITQSPKYLFRKEGQNVTLSCEQNLNHDAMYWYRQDPGQGLRLIYYSQIVNDFQKGDIAEGYSVSREKKESFPLTVTSAQKNPTAFYLCASSIGARETQYFGPGTRLLVL.

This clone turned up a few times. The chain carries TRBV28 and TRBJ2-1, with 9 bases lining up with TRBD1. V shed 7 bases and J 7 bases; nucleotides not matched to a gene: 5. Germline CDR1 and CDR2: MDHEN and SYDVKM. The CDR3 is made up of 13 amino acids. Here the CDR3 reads CASNRGRWNEQFF. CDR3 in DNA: TGTGCCAGCAACAGGGGGCGGTGGAATGAGCAGTTCTTC.

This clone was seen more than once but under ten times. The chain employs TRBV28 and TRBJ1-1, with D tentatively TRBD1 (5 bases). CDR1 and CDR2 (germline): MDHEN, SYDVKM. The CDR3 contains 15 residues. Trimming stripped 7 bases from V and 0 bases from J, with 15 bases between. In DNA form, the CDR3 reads TGTGCCAGCAAGGGGACCAGACCTATGAACACTGAAGCTTTCTTT. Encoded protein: CASKGTRPMNTEAFF.

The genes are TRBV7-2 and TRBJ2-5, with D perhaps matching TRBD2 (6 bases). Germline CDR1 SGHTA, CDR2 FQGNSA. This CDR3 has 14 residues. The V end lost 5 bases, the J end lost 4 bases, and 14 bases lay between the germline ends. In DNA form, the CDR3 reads TGTGCCAGCAGCACGCCGGGACTCCTAGAGACCCAGTACTTC. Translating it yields CASSTPGLLETQYF.

The CDR3 reads CASSLLTEGNTIYF. The CDR3 DNA follows: TGTGCCAGCAGCTTACTTACAGAAGGAAACACCATATATTTT. This chain links TRBV11-2 with TRBJ1-3; D remains ambiguous. V was cut by 2 bases and J by 4 bases, with 9 bases left in between. The CDR3 is 14 residues long. CDR1 and CDR2 (germline): SGHAT, FQNNGV.